Listed below are T cell receptor beta chains from one sample, sequenced in a study of vaccination and CD4 T cells after COVID-19. Via MiXCR, TCRdb re-called the PCR reads, giving one row per CDR3 protein. The top ten hold more than 20% of the sample, which has around 17,000 distinct CDR3 sequences, around a third seen once. For these receptors, no antigen is known. This sample comprised CD4+ T cells from blood, cultured in vitro, obtained before SARS-CoV-2 vaccination. The origin of the receptors is a human donor who received a COVID-19 vaccine. The CDR3 runs from the conserved cysteine through the conserved F or W. D genes are given only for firm matches. Part of the rows lack a size; the others show once, few, many or a class for expanded clones.

18	NA	NA	TRBV10-2	TRBJ2-5	TGCGCCAGCAGTGAGGGGGGGGCCTCCCTTGGGGCCCAAGAGACCCAGTACTTC	CASSEGGASLGAQETQYF
16	NA	NA	TRBV7-9	TRBJ2-5	TGTGCCAGCACCGGGGCAGGGGCCACTTCCAGAGAGACCCAGTACTTC	CASTGAGATSRETQYF
12	NA	once	TRBV30	TRBJ2-1	TGTGCCTGGAGTGTCTCAAACAATGAGCAGTTCTTC	CAWSVSNNEQFF
13	NA	NA	TRBV15	TRBJ2-3	TGTGCCACCAGCAGAGGGGGCGCGGATACGCAGTATTTT	CATSRGGADTQYF
13	TRBD1	once	TRBV2	TRBJ2-7	TGTGCCAGCCTCCGGGACAGGGGTTACGAGCAGTACTTC	CASLRDRGYEQYF
14	TRBD1	NA	TRBV7-9	TRBJ2-1	TGTGCCAGCAGCTCACAGGGGGCAGGGAATGAGCAGTTCTTC	CASSSQGAGNEQFF
21	TRBD1	NA	TRBV19	TRBJ1-5	TGTGCCAGTAGTATAGATGGGACAGGGGGTCGCCCCAGGCACCCGTATCAGCCCCAGCATTTT	CASSIDGTGGRPRHPYQPQHF
14	NA	NA	TRBV30	TRBJ1-6	TGTGCCTTTGAGGTGAAGGGAATCCATTCACCCCTCCACTTT	CAFEVKGIHSPLHF
13	TRBD2	NA	TRBV7-9	TRBJ2-1	TGTGCCAGCAGCTTAACGGGGGGGAATGAGCAGTTCTTC	CASSLTGGNEQFF
16	NA	few	TRBV14	TRBJ1-6	TGTGCCAGCAGCCAAGTAGCGGACAGTCGTAATTCACCCCTCCACTTT	CASSQVADSRNSPLHF
13	NA	NA	TRBV5-8	TRBJ2-2	TGTGCCAGCAGCTTGGTGGCCGCCGGGGAGCTGTTTTTT	CASSLVAAGELFF
17	NA	few	TRBV7-8	TRBJ2-5	TGTGCCAGCAGCAGTGTATACTCGGTTATGGAACAAGAGACCCAGTACTTC	CASSSVYSVMEQETQYF
15	TRBD2	NA	TRBV12-3/TRBV12-4	TRBJ2-1	TGTGCCAGCAGTTTTCGGACTAGCGGGAACAATGAGCAGTTCTTC	CASSFRTSGNNEQFF
11	NA	NA	TRBV9	TRBJ2-7	TGTGCCAGCAGCGTAGACCACGAGCAGTACTTC	CASSVDHEQYF
14	NA	few	TRBV6-1	TRBJ1-1	TGTGCCAGCAGGGAAACAGGGCCCCACACTGAAGCTTTCTTT	CASRETGPHTEAFF
14	TRBD2	NA	TRBV29-1	TRBJ2-1	TGCAGCGGTGAACTAGCGGGGGGGAGGAATGAGCAGTTCTTC	CSGELAGGRNEQFF
15	NA	NA	TRBV5-1	TRBJ2-5	TGCGCCAGCAGCTTGGGTGGGGAGCTTTTGGAGACCCAGTACTTC	CASSLGGELLETQYF
15	TRBD2	NA	TRBV19	TRBJ2-5	TGTGCCAGTAGTATAACGGGGGGGCTGGAAGAGACCCAGTACTTC	CASSITGGLEETQYF
15	NA	NA	TRBV5-1	TRBJ1-1	TGCGCCAGCAGCTTCGGGACCGTTATGAACACTGAAGCTTTCTTT	CASSFGTVMNTEAFF
14	NA	few	TRBV11-2	TRBJ2-5	TGTGCCAGCAGCTGGGGGACACGACAAGAGACCCAGTACTTC	CASSWGTRQETQYF
13	TRBD1	few	TRBV14	TRBJ1-1	TGTGCCAGCAGCATTCAGGGGGCGGATGAAGCTTTCTTT	CASSIQGADEAFF
14	NA	few	TRBV6-1	TRBJ1-6	TGTGCCACCAATAGGGGAGGCTATAATTCACCCCTCCACTTT	CATNRGGYNSPLHF
15	NA	NA	TRBV19	TRBJ1-2	TGTGCCAGTAGTATAGCCCCCCGGGGTGGATATGGCTACACCTTC	CASSIAPRGGYGYTF
15	TRBD1	NA	TRBV19	TRBJ1-3	TGTGCCAGTGGCATAACAGGGGAATCCGGAAACACCATATATTTT	CASGITGESGNTIYF
17	TRBD1	NA	TRBV7-8	TRBJ2-2	TGTGCCAGCAGCTTATCCTACGGGACAGGGAGTATTGGGGAGCTGTTTTTT	CASSLSYGTGSIGELFF
17	TRBD2	NA	TRBV5-4	TRBJ2-2	TGTGCCAGCAGCTTGGCCGCGGGGGGGCTCGGAACCGGGGAGCTGTTTTTT	CASSLAAGGLGTGELFF
15	TRBD2	once	TRBV7-9	TRBJ2-3	TGTGCCAGCAGCTTACTAGCGGGGCCCACAGATACGCAGTATTTT	CASSLLAGPTDTQYF
16	TRBD2	NA	TRBV2	TRBJ2-2	TGTGCCAGCAGGGCCCACTTTGCGGGGGGCGCCGGGGAGCTGTTTTTT	CASRAHFAGGAGELFF